Each of the 28 T cell receptor beta chains below was sequenced from the same sample in a study of blood T cell repertoires in COVID-19. Sequenced by immunoSEQ multiplex PCR; TCRdb stores in-frame clones only, minus some. Of 140,000 to 150,000 clones in the sample, around 90% were seen once. The sequenced material came from peripheral blood. The receptor source for this set is a man aged 55-75 years with active or convalescent COVID-19.

This clone was observed a single time. V and J are TRBV4-3 and TRBJ2-7; D possibly corresponds to TRBD1 (5 bases). Germline CDR1 is LGHNA and CDR2 is YSLEER. Trimming took 0 bases from V and 3 from J, leaving 15 bases between them. There are 16 residues in the CDR3. CDR3 amino acids: CASSQDFRGPFYEQYF. The DNA for the CDR3 is TGCGCCAGCAGCCAAGATTTTAGGGGCCCATTCTACGAGCAGTACTTC.

This chain links TRBV19 with TRBJ1-1; the D is unclear. This CDR3 has 15 residues. CDR1 and CDR2 from the germline V gene are LNHDA and SQIVND (reference sequence). Between the trimmed V and J ends, which lost 3 bases and 1 base, there was a span of 12 bases. The CDR3 nucleotides are TGTGCCAGTAGTATCCCGGGAGGTGCGAACACTGAAGCTTTCTTT. Encoded protein: CASSIPGGANTEAFF.

CDR3 sequence reads: CASSYSHRSNYGYTF. The CDR3 DNA reads as TGTGCCAGCAGTTACTCACACAGGAGTAACTATGGCTACACCTTC. The chain employs TRBV6-6 and TRBJ1-2; the D gene is possibly TRBD1 (5 bases). The V gene lost 0 bases and the J gene lost 1 base, with 9 bases spanning the gap. Germline assignment: CDR1 MNHNY and CDR2 SVGAGI (reference sequence). CDR3 length equals 15 residues.

The V and J genes are TRBV6-5 and TRBJ2-7; tentatively, D is TRBD1 (6 bases). The V gene lost 5 bases and the J gene lost 2 bases, with 16 bases spanning the gap. Germline values: CDR1 MNHEY, CDR2 SVGAGI. This CDR3 spans 15 amino acids. CDR3 protein: CASSIRTGYTYEQYF. In DNA form, the CDR3 reads TGTGCCAGCAGTATCAGAACAGGGTACACCTACGAGCAGTACTTC.

The chain employs TRBV6-2 or TRBV6-3 and TRBJ2-1, with TRBD1 matching over 9 bases. This CDR3 spans 15 amino acids. CDR1 is MNHEY and CDR2 is SVGEGT in the germline V gene. With 6 bases clipped from V and 6 bases from J, the junction kept 9 bases outside the gene matches. DNA of the CDR3: TGTGCCAGCAGCCCGACAGGGGGTCACAGCAATGAGCAGTTCTTC. Amino acids: CASSPTGGHSNEQFF.

The chain combines TRBV28 with TRBJ2-5; TRBD1 agrees at 7 bases. The germline gives CDR1 MDHEN, CDR2 SYDVKM. The ends lost 6 bases at V and 2 bases at J; junction bases unmatched: 6. The CDR3 totals 14 residues. The CDR3 protein is CASSNRGRQETQYF. CDR3 in DNA: TGTGCCAGCAGCAACAGGGGCAGGCAAGAGACCCAGTACTTC.

In its sample, this clone was seen once. The V and J genes are TRBV14 and TRBJ1-1; tentatively, D is TRBD1 (5 bases). This CDR3 comprises 15 residues. V lost 1 base and J 5 bases, leaving 14 bases between the germline ends. The germline CDR1 and CDR2 sequences are SGHDN and FVKESK. The CDR3 DNA follows: TGTGCCAGCAGCCAAGGGTGGGGGAGGAGGACTGAAGCTTTCTTT. Translated: CASSQGWGRRTEAFF. Complete variable domain (other parts from reference TRBV14 and TRBJ1-1): EAGVTQFPSHSVIEKGQTVTLRCDPISGHDNLYWYRRVMGKEIKFLLHFVKESKQDESGMPNNRFLAERTGGTYSTLKVQPAELEDSGVYFCASSQGWGRRTEAFFGQGTRLTVV.

This chain's CDR3 is CASSYAGRDTEAFF. In nucleotides, the CDR3 is TGTGCCAGCAGCTATGCGGGACGGGACACTGAAGCTTTCTTT. The chain is built from TRBV3-1 (or the pseudogene TRBV3-2) and TRBJ1-1; D possibly corresponds to TRBD1 (5 bases). Germline loops: CDR1 LGHDT, CDR2 YNNKEL (reference sequence). Between the trimmed V and J ends, which lost 5 bases and 3 bases, there was a span of 13 bases. The CDR3 is 14 amino acids.

V usage is TRBV3-1 (or the pseudogene TRBV3-2) and J usage is TRBJ2-2; D possibly corresponds to TRBD2 (5 bases). This CDR3 has 14 residues. Germline V gives CDR1 LGHDT, CDR2 YNNKEL (reference sequence). The V end lost 0 bases, the J end lost 6 bases, and 8 bases lay between the germline ends. CDR3 DNA: TGTGCCAGCAGCCAAGACTACGGGGCCGGGGAGCTGTTTTTT. Its translation: CASSQDYGAGELFF.

This chain joins TRBV29-1 and TRBJ1-4, with 9 nucleotides matching TRBD1. V dropped 7 bases and J dropped 8; count of bases not matched to a gene: 5. CDR1 and CDR2 from the germline V gene are SQVTM and ANQGSEA. There are 12 residues in the CDR3. CDR3 in amino acids: CSGGQGWEKLFF. The CDR3 DNA is TGCAGCGGGGGACAGGGATGGGAAAAACTGTTTTTT.

V and J are TRBV3-1 (or the pseudogene TRBV3-2) and TRBJ1-4; 8 bases align to TRBD1. CDR1 is LGHDT, CDR2 YNNKEL, per germline (reference sequence). The V and J ends lost 4 bases and 3 bases, in that order; junction bases with no gene match: 7. The CDR3 has 16 amino acids. CDR3 DNA: TGTGCCAGCAGCCGGACCAGGGGGCAGGCTAATGAAAAACTGTTTTTT. Translation gives CASSRTRGQANEKLFF.

V is TRBV28 and J is TRBJ1-2, with TRBD1 matching over 7 bases. Looked up from germline, CDR1 is MDHEN and CDR2 is SYDVKM. V gave up 6 bases and J gave up 4 bases; unmatched junction bases: 8. This CDR3 has 14 residues. The CDR3 DNA follows: TGTGCCAGCAGGGCCGACAGGGTCCTCTATGGCTACACCTTC. Translated: CASRADRVLYGYTF.

This clone showed up just once. The chain employs TRBV7-3 and TRBJ1-1; 8 nucleotides agree with TRBD1. The CDR3 is 16 amino acids. The germline V gene has CDR1 SGHTA and CDR2 FQGTGA. V shed 5 bases, J shed 5 bases, and the junction held 13 bases outside the gene matches. The CDR3 DNA reads TGTGCCAGCAGCGTGACAGGGGCGGGGGACGCTACTGAAGCTTTCTTT. It translates to CASSVTGAGDATEAFF.

The gene calls are TRBV21-1 and TRBJ1-4. TRBV21-1 is a listed pseudogene. The CDR3 spans 15 residues. This CDR3 is CASSKARRANEKLFF. The CDR3 nucleotides are TGTGCCAGCAGCAAAGCGCGGAGGGCTAATGAAAAACTGTTTTTT.

This chain uses TRBV7-2 with TRBJ2-7; D not resolved. The CDR3 spans 13 residues. V lost 6 bases and J lost 2, with 11 bases in between. Germline CDR1 reads SGHTA; CDR2 reads FQGNSA. CDR3 sequence reads: CASSLGSTYEQYF. Written as DNA, the CDR3 is TGTGCCAGCAGTCTGGGCAGCACCTACGAGCAGTACTTC.

The genes are TRBV27 and TRBJ1-6, with unresolved D. This CDR3 is 16 amino acids long. Trimming pared 5 bases from V and 6 bases from J, leaving 17 bases between. Germline CDR1 reads MNHEY; CDR2 reads SMNVEV (reference sequence). CDR3 loop: CASSPIGLVGNSPLHF. CDR3 nucleotides: TGTGCCAGCAGTCCGATCGGACTAGTGGGTAATTCACCCCTCCACTTT.

Concerning this clone: Other DNA sequences in the same sample also yield this CDR3. The rearrangement uses TRBV6-1 and TRBJ1-5; D gene uncertain. The CDR3 is made up of 17 amino acids. Trimming stripped 4 bases from V and 7 bases from J, with 23 bases between. Germline V CDR1 and CDR2: MNHNS, SASEGT. CDR3 bases: TGTGCCAGCAGTGTTATGGGAAGGCGGGGAGAAGGCCAGCCCCAGCATTTT. Amino acid sequence: CASSVMGRRGEGQPQHF.

This clone was found a few times. The chain employs TRBV6-5 and TRBJ2-7, with D maybe TRBD1 (5 bases). The CDR3 is made up of 15 amino acids. CDR1 and CDR2 from the germline V gene are MNHEY and SVGAGI. V was cut by 0 bases and J by 3 bases, with 12 bases left in between. CDR3 DNA sequence: TGTGCCAGCAGTTACTCAACTGGACATTACTACGAGCAGTACTTC. Residues: CASSYSTGHYYEQYF.

The chain has TRBV7-2 and TRBJ2-3, with TRBD2 identical over 7 bases. This CDR3 is 14 amino acids long. Unmatched junction bases numbered 3, after V lost 5 bases and J lost 1 base. Germline V lookup: CDR1 SGHTA, CDR2 FQGNSA. DNA of the CDR3: TGTGCCAGCAGCCCTAGCGGCCGCACAGATACGCAGTATTTT. Its protein product is CASSPSGRTDTQYF.

This clone was counted once. This chain joins TRBV4-1 and TRBJ2-1, with 7 bases matching TRBD2. The J segment lost 8 bases and the V segment lost 1 base, leaving 11 bases of the junction unmatched. The CDR3 is 16 residues long. Germline CDR1 MGHRA, CDR2 YSYEKL. DNA for the CDR3: TGCGCCAGCAGCCAAGGTGTCGCGGGAAGCGGGGATGAGCAGTTCTTC. Residues: CASSQGVAGSGDEQFF.

The chain couples TRBV7-2 to TRBJ2-7; a possible D gene is TRBD1 (5 bases). V was cut by 1 base and J by 7 bases, with 11 bases left in between. There are 13 residues in the CDR3. The germline V gene has CDR1 SGHTA and CDR2 FQGNSA. The CDR3: CASSLVRVREQYF. In nucleotides, the CDR3 is TGTGCCAGCAGCTTAGTCAGGGTCAGGGAGCAGTACTTC.

The rearrangement joins TRBV2 to TRBJ2-2; D possibly corresponds to TRBD1 (6 bases). There are 14 residues in the CDR3. V was trimmed by 6 bases and J by 1 base, leaving 9 bases between them. In germline, CDR1 is SNHLY, CDR2 FYNNEI. For the CDR3, the DNA is TGTGCCAGCAGCGCGGACAGGAACACCGGGGAGCTGTTTTTT. It encodes CASSADRNTGELFF.

This clone was seen only once. V is TRBV4-2 and J is TRBJ1-3; 9 nucleotides align to TRBD1. The length of the CDR3 is 16 residues. V lost 4 bases to trimming and J lost 3 bases; unmatched junction nucleotides: 7. From germline, CDR1 is LGHNA and CDR2 YNFKEQ. The chain's CDR3 is CASSREQGAYGNTIYF. The CDR3 DNA is TGTGCCAGCAGCCGAGAACAGGGGGCGTATGGAAACACCATATATTTT.

The chain carries TRBV29-1 and TRBJ1-3, with 10 bases that match TRBD1. With V trimmed by 7 bases and J by 3 bases, 6 bases remained unmatched. CDR3 length equals 14 residues. CDR1 and CDR2 (germline): SQVTM, ANQGSEA. The CDR3 sequence is CSATGGAGGNTIYF. As DNA, the CDR3 is TGCAGCGCGACAGGGGGCGCAGGTGGAAACACCATATATTTT.

This rearrangement joins TRBV11-3 to TRBJ2-2; 9 bases fit TRBD2. CDR3 size: 15 residues. V dropped 4 bases and J dropped 1; count of bases not matched to a gene: 1. Germline assignment: CDR1 SGHNT and CDR2 YENEEA. The CDR3 DNA sequence: TGTGCCAGCAGCTCAGCGGGGGGGAACACCGGGGAGCTGTTTTTT. This codes for CASSSAGGNTGELFF.

V usage is TRBV28 and J usage is TRBJ1-5; D remains ambiguous. This CDR3 has 11 amino acids. V was clipped by 5 bases and J by 13 bases, with 12 bases between them. Germline V CDR1 and CDR2: MDHEN, SYDVKM. The CDR3 sequence: CASSANPGQHF. CDR3 sequence (DNA): TGTGCCAGCAGTGCCAACCCGGGACAGCATTTT.

This chain joins TRBV2 and TRBJ1-5; D uncertain. The CDR3 is made up of 11 amino acids. The V end was cut by 6 bases, the J end by 11 bases, with 11 bases between. From germline, CDR1 is SNHLY and CDR2 FYNNEI. DNA for the CDR3: TGTGCCAGCAGGGGTACAGAAGCCCAGCATTTT. It translates to CASRGTEAQHF.

The chain couples TRBV6-2 or TRBV6-3 to TRBJ2-5; D might be TRBD1 (6 bases). V lost 5 bases to trimming and J lost 5 bases, with 9 bases between them. CDR3 length: 12 residues. The germline CDR1 and CDR2 sequences are MNHEY and SVGEGT. The CDR3 sequence: CASSPGEETQYF. The CDR3 DNA is TGTGCCAGCAGTCCAGGGGAGGAGACCCAGTACTTC.